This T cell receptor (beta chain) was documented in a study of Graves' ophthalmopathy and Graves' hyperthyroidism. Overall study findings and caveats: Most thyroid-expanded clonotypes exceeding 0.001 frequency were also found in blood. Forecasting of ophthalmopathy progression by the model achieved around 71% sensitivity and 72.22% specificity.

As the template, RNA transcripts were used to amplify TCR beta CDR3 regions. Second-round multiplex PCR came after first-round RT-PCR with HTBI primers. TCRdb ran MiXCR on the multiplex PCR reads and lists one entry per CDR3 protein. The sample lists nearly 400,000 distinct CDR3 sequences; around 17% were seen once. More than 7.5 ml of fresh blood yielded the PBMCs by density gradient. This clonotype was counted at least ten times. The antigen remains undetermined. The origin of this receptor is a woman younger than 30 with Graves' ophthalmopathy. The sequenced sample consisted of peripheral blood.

CDR3 region: CASSAQTRQPQHF. The CDR3 region has the DNA TGTGCCAGCAGCGCACAAACTCGGCAGCCCCAGCATTTT. V usage is TRBV27 and J usage is TRBJ1-5; D call uncertain. V lost 6 bases and J 7 bases, leaving 13 bases between the germline ends. This CDR3 spans 13 amino acids. The germline V gene encodes CDR1 MNHEY and CDR2 SMNVEV (reference sequence).